This record looks at one TCR beta chain sequence and its context. No antigen is known for it. CDR3 length: 16 amino acids. The V gene lost 1 base and the J gene lost 2 bases, with 12 bases spanning the gap. Germline loops: CDR1 LGHNA, CDR2 YNFKEQ. TCRdb re-called the reads through MiXCR, storing one row per CDR3 protein. The table has hundreds of thousands of distinct CDR3 sequences, 25% to 35% seen once. The data were obtained in a study of T cell repertoires in cytomegalovirus infection. About the research overall: Signatures in public TCR beta sequences pointed to both CMV infection and matching HLA type. Whole-study results and caveats: HLA-C-restricted CMV-specific TCR beta clonotypes prevailed in the ex vivo response. Of the TCR beta families, the public ones yielded a cumulative frequency that identified carriers of CMV plus the relevant HLA.

This receptor was taken from a human donor in good health (CMV status not recorded). Some clones in this sample may be carry-over from other donors' samples. Material: cultured PBMCs, obtained from culture after CMV antigen stimulation. The gene calls are TRBV4-2 and TRBJ1-3, with unresolved D. The DNA for the CDR3 is TGTGCCAGCAGCCAAGTCGGACTCCAGCCTGGAAACACCATATATTTT. It specifies CASSQVGLQPGNTIYF.